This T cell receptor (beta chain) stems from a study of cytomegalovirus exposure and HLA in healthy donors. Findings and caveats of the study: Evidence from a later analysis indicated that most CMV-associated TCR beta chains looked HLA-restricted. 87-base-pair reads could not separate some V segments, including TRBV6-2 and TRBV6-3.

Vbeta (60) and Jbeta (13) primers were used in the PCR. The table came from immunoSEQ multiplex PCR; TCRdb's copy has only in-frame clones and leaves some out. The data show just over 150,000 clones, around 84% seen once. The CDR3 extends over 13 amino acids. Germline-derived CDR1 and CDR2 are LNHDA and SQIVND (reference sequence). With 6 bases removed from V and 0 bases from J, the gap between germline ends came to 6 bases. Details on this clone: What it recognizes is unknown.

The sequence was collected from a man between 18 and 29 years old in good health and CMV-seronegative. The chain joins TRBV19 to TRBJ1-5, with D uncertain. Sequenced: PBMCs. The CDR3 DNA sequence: TGTGCCAGTAGACAGAATAGCAATCAGCCCCAGCATTTT. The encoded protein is CASRQNSNQPQHF.